This T cell receptor beta chain was captured by sequencing in a study of blood T cell repertoires in COVID-19. The repertoire was sequenced with immunoSEQ multiplex PCR; TCRdb's copy has only in-frame clones and lacks some. The profile shows 300,000 to 400,000 clones, about 87% of them singletons. Trimming took 7 bases from V and 2 from J, leaving 12 bases between them. The CDR3 has 15 residues. From germline, CDR1 is SNHLY and CDR2 FYNNEI. This TCR came from a woman aged 25 to 39 with COVID-19, enrolled during active disease. Sequencing was done on a sample of peripheral blood. This rearrangement joins TRBV2 to TRBJ2-6; D is perhaps TRBD1 (6 bases). The CDR3 DNA reads TGTGCCAGCAACAGACAGGTCGCTGGGGCCAACGTCCTGACTTTC. Protein product: CASNRQVAGANVLTF.